This paragraph covers one T cell receptor (beta chain) sequence. These data are taken from a study of blood T cell repertoires in COVID-19. Study information: From T cells, B-cell-depleted T cells, or PBMCs came the material, which was cDNA or gDNA.

TCRdb keeps only in-frame clones here, not all; method: immunoSEQ multiplex PCR. The repertoire has some 80,000 clones, approximately 81% of them found once; the top ten carry roughly 9.7%. This CDR3 has 17 amino acids. V lost 6 bases, J lost 4 bases, and 25 bases lay in between. The germline V gene has CDR1 LNHDA and CDR2 SQIVND (reference sequence). The sequence was collected from a man in his sixties with COVID-19, enrolled during active disease. This chain connects TRBV19 to TRBJ2-7, with D perhaps matching TRBD2 (7 bases). The sequencing sample was made of peripheral blood. CDR3 loop: CASRILRPGGSKYEQYF. CDR3 bases: TGTGCCAGTAGAATCTTGCGTCCGGGGGGCAGTAAATACGAGCAGTACTTC.